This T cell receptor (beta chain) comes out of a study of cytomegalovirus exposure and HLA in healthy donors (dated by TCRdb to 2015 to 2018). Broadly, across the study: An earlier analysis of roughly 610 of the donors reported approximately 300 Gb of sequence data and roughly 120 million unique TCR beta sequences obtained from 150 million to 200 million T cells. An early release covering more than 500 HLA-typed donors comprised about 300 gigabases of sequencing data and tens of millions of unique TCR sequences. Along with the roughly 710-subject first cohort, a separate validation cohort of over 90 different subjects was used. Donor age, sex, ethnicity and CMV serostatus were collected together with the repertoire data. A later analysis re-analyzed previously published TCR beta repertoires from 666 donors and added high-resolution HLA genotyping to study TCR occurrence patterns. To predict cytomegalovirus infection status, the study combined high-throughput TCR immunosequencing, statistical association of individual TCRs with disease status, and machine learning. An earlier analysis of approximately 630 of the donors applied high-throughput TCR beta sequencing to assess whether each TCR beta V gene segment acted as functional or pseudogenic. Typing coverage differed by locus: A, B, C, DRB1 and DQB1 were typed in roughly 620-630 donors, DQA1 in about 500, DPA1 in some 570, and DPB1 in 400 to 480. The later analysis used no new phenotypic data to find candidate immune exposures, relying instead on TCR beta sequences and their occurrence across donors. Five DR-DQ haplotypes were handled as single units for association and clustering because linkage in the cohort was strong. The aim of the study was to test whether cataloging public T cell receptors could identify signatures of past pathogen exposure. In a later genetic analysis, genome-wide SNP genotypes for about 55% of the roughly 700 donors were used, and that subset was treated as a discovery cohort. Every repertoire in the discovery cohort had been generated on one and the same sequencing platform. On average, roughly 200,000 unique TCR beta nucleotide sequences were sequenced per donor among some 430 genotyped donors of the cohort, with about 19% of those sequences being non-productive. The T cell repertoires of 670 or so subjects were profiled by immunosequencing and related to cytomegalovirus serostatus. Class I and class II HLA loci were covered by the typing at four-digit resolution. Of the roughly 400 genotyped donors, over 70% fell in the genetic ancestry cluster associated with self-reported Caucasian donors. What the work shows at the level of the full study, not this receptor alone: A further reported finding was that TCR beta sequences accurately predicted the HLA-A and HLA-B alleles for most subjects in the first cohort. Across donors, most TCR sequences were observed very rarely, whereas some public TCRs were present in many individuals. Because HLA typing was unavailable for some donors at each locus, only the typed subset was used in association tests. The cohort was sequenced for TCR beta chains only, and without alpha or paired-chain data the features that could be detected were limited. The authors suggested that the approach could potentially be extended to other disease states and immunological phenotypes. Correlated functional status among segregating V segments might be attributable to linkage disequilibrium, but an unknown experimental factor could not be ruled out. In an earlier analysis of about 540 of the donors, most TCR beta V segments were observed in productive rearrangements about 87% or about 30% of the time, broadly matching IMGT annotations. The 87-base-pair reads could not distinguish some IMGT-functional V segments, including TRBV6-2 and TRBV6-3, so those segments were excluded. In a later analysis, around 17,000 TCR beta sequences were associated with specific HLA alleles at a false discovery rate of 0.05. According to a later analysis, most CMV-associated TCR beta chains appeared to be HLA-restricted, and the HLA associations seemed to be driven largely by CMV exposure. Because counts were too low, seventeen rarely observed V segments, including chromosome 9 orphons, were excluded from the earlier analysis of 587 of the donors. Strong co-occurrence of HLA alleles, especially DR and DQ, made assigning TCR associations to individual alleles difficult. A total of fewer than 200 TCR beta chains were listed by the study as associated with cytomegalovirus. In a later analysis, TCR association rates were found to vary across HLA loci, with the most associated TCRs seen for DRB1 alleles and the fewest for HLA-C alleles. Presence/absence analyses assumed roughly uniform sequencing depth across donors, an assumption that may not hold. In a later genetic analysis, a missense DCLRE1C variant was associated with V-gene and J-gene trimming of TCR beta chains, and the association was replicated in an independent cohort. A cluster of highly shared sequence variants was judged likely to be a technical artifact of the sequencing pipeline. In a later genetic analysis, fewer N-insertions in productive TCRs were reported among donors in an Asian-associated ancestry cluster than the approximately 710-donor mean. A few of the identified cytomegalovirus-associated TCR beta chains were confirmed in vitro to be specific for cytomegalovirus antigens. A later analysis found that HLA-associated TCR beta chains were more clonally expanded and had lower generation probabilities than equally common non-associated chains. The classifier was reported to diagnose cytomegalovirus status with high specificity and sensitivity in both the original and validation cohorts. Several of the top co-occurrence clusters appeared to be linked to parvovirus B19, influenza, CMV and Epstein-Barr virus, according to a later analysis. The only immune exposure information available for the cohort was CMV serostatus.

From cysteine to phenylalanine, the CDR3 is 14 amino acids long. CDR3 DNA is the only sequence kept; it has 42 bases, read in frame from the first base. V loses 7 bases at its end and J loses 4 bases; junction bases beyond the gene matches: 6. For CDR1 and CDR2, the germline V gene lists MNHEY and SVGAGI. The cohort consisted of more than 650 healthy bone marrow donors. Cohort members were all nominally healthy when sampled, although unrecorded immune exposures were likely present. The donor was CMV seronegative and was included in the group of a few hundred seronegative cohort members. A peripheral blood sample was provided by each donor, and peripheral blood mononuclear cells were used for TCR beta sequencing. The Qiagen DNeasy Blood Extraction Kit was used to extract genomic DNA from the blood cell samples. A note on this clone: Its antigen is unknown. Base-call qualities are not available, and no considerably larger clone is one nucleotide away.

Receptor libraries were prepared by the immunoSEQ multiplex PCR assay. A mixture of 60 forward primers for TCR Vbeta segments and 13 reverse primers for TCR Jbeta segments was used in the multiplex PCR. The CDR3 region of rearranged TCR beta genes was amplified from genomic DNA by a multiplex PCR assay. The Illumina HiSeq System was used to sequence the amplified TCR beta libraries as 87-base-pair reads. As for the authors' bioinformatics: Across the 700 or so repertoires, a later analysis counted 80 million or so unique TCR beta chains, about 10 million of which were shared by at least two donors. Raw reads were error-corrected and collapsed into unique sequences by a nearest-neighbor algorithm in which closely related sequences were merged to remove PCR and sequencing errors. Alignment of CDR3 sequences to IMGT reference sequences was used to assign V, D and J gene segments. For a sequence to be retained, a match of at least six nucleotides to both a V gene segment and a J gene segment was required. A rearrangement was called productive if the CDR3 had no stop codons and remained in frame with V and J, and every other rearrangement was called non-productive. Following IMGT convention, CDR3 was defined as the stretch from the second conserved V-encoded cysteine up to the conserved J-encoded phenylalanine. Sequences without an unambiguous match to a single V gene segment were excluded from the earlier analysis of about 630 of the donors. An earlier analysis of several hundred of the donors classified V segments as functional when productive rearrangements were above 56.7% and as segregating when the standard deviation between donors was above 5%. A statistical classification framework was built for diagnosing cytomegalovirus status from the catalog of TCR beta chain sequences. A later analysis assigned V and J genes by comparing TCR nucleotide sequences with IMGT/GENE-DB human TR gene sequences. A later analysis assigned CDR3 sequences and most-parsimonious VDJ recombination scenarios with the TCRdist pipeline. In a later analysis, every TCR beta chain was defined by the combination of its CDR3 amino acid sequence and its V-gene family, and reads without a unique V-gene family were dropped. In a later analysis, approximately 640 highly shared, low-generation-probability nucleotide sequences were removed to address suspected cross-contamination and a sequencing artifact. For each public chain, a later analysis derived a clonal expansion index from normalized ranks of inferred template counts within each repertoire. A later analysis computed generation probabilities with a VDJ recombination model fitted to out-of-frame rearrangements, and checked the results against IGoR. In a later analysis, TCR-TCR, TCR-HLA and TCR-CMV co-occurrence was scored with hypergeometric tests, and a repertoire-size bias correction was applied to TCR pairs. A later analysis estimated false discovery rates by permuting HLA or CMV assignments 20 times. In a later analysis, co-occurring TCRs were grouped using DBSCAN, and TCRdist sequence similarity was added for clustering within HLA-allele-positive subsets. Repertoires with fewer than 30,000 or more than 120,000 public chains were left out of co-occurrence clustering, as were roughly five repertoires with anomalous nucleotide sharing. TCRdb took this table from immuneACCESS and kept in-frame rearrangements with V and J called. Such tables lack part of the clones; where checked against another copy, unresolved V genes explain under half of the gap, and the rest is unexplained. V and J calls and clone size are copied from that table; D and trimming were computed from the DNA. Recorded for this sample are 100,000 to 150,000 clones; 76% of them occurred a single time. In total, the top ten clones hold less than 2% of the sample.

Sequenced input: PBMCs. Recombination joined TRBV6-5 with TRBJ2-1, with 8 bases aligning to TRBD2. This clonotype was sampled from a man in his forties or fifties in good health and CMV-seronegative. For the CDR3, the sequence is CASMRGAPYNEQFF. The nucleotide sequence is TGTGCCAGCATGCGGGGGGCCCCTTACAATGAGCAGTTCTTC.